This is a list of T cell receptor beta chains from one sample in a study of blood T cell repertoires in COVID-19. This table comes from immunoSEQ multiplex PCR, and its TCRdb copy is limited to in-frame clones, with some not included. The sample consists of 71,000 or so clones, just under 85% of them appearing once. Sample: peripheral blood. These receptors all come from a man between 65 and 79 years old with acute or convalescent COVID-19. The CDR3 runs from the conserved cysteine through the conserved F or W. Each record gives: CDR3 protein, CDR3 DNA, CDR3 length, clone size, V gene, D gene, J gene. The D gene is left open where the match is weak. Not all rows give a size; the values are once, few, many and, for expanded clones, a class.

CDR3 protein: CASSLAEDGELFF; CDR3 DNA: TGTGCCAGCAGTTTAGCGGAGGATGGGGAGCTGTTTTTT; CDR3 length: 13; clone size: NA; V gene: TRBV12-3/TRBV12-4; D gene: NA; J gene: TRBJ2-2
CDR3 protein: CASSGGGFTDTQYF; CDR3 DNA: TGCGCCAGCTCCGGGGGGGGGTTTACAGATACGCAGTATTTT; CDR3 length: 14; clone size: once; V gene: TRBV5-1; D gene: TRBD2; J gene: TRBJ2-3
CDR3 protein: CASSPQGLAGMGEQYF; CDR3 DNA: TGTGCCAGCTCACCACAGGGACTAGCAGGGATGGGCGAGCAGTACTTC; CDR3 length: 16; clone size: NA; V gene: TRBV18; D gene: TRBD2; J gene: TRBJ2-7
CDR3 protein: CASSFLAGVGNEQFF; CDR3 DNA: TGTGCCAGCAGCTTCCTAGCGGGAGTAGGTAATGAGCAGTTCTTC; CDR3 length: 15; clone size: NA; V gene: TRBV7-2; D gene: TRBD2; J gene: TRBJ2-1
CDR3 protein: CASRKRTGDSYEQYF; CDR3 DNA: TGTGCCAGCAGAAAAAGGACAGGGGACTCCTACGAGCAGTACTTC; CDR3 length: 15; clone size: NA; V gene: TRBV2; D gene: TRBD1; J gene: TRBJ2-7
CDR3 protein: CSERTSGKSDTQYF; CDR3 DNA: TGCAGCGAAAGGACTAGCGGGAAGTCAGATACGCAGTATTTT; CDR3 length: 14; clone size: NA; V gene: TRBV29-1; D gene: TRBD2; J gene: TRBJ2-3
CDR3 protein: CASSPGTASNQPQHF; CDR3 DNA: TGTGCCAGCTCACCGGGGACAGCTAGCAATCAGCCCCAGCATTTT; CDR3 length: 15; clone size: NA; V gene: TRBV18; D gene: TRBD1; J gene: TRBJ1-5
CDR3 protein: CASSEEPETGELFF; CDR3 DNA: TGTGCCAGCAGCGAGGAACCAGAAACCGGGGAGCTGTTTTTT; CDR3 length: 14; clone size: NA; V gene: TRBV2; D gene: NA; J gene: TRBJ2-2
CDR3 protein: CASSIYEGQYF; CDR3 DNA: TGTGCCAGTAGTATTTATGAGGGCCAGTATTTT; CDR3 length: 11; clone size: NA; V gene: TRBV19; D gene: NA; J gene: TRBJ2-3
CDR3 protein: CASTQGGSSAYNEQFF; CDR3 DNA: TGCGCCAGCACCCAAGGCGGGTCCTCAGCCTACAATGAGCAGTTCTTC; CDR3 length: 16; clone size: NA; V gene: TRBV5-1; D gene: NA; J gene: TRBJ2-1
CDR3 protein: CASRGGTDTQYF; CDR3 DNA: TGCGCCAGCAGGGGGGGGACAGATACGCAGTATTTT; CDR3 length: 12; clone size: NA; V gene: TRBV5-1; D gene: TRBD2; J gene: TRBJ2-3
CDR3 protein: CASSSVYRGGTEAFF; CDR3 DNA: TGTGCCAGCAGCTCAGTATACAGGGGGGGCACTGAAGCTTTCTTT; CDR3 length: 15; clone size: NA; V gene: TRBV3-1/TRBV3-2; D gene: TRBD1; J gene: TRBJ1-1
CDR3 protein: CASSSRGGANEQFF; CDR3 DNA: TGTGCCAGCAGCTCGAGGGGGGGGGCCAATGAGCAGTTCTTC; CDR3 length: 14; clone size: once; V gene: TRBV7-6; D gene: NA; J gene: TRBJ2-1
CDR3 protein: CASSPHGSSYNEQFF; CDR3 DNA: TGTGCCAGCAGCCCACACGGGAGCTCCTACAATGAGCAGTTCTTC; CDR3 length: 15; clone size: NA; V gene: TRBV7-9; D gene: NA; J gene: TRBJ2-1
CDR3 protein: CASSIIGSANTGELFF; CDR3 DNA: TGTGCCAGTAGTATCATCGGTAGCGCGAACACCGGGGAGCTGTTTTTT; CDR3 length: 16; clone size: few; V gene: TRBV19; D gene: NA; J gene: TRBJ2-2
CDR3 protein: CASTTRQGSETQYF; CDR3 DNA: TGTGCCAGCACAACTCGACAGGGATCGGAGACCCAGTACTTC; CDR3 length: 14; clone size: NA; V gene: TRBV6-6; D gene: TRBD1; J gene: TRBJ2-5
CDR3 protein: CASTYQGTGELFF; CDR3 DNA: TGTGCCAGCACTTATCAGGGAACCGGGGAGCTGTTTTTT; CDR3 length: 13; clone size: NA; V gene: TRBV28; D gene: NA; J gene: TRBJ2-2
CDR3 protein: CATSSNFGTGRNNSPLHF; CDR3 DNA: TGTGCCACCAGCTCGAATTTCGGGACAGGGCGCAATAATTCACCCCTCCACTTT; CDR3 length: 18; clone size: few; V gene: TRBV15; D gene: TRBD1; J gene: TRBJ1-6
CDR3 protein: CATSDPGQGTNTGELFF; CDR3 DNA: TGTGCCACCAGTGATCCGGGACAGGGAACGAACACCGGGGAGCTGTTTTTT; CDR3 length: 17; clone size: NA; V gene: TRBV24-1; D gene: TRBD1; J gene: TRBJ2-2
CDR3 protein: CSVEDRMNTEAFF; CDR3 DNA: TGCAGCGTTGAGGACAGGATGAACACTGAAGCTTTCTTT; CDR3 length: 13; clone size: NA; V gene: TRBV29-1; D gene: TRBD1; J gene: TRBJ1-1
CDR3 protein: CASSLSLAGPDTQYF; CDR3 DNA: TGTGCCAGCAGCTTGTCGCTAGCGGGACCCGATACGCAGTATTTT; CDR3 length: 15; clone size: NA; V gene: TRBV7-2; D gene: TRBD2; J gene: TRBJ2-3
CDR3 protein: CASSTGLGYGYTF; CDR3 DNA: TGTGCCAGCAGTACAGGGCTCGGCTATGGCTACACCTTC; CDR3 length: 13; clone size: NA; V gene: TRBV28; D gene: NA; J gene: TRBJ1-2
CDR3 protein: CASSPGTPRAEAFF; CDR3 DNA: TGTGCCAGCAGCCCTGGGACTCCGAGAGCTGAAGCTTTCTTT; CDR3 length: 14; clone size: NA; V gene: TRBV3-1/TRBV3-2; D gene: NA; J gene: TRBJ1-1
CDR3 protein: CAWSTSGLANEQFF; CDR3 DNA: TGTGCCTGGAGTACCTCGGGACTAGCAAATGAGCAGTTCTTC; CDR3 length: 14; clone size: NA; V gene: TRBV30; D gene: TRBD2; J gene: TRBJ2-1
CDR3 protein: CASSLVTPSETEAFF; CDR3 DNA: TGCGCCAGCAGCTTAGTAACACCATCGGAGACTGAAGCTTTCTTT; CDR3 length: 15; clone size: NA; V gene: TRBV5-1; D gene: NA; J gene: TRBJ1-1
CDR3 protein: CASRLTVRDLQAFF; CDR3 DNA: TGTGCCAGCAGGCTTACGGTTCGGGACTTACAAGCTTTCTTT; CDR3 length: 14; clone size: NA; V gene: TRBV6-5; D gene: NA; J gene: TRBJ1-1
CDR3 protein: CASSLQQGYGYTF; CDR3 DNA: TGTGCCAGCAGCTTACAACAGGGCTATGGCTACACCTTC; CDR3 length: 13; clone size: NA; V gene: TRBV11-3; D gene: NA; J gene: TRBJ1-2
CDR3 protein: CASSDSRRGGANVLTF; CDR3 DNA: TGTGCCAGCAGTGACTCGAGGCGCGGAGGGGCCAACGTCCTGACTTTC; CDR3 length: 16; clone size: NA; V gene: TRBV6-4; D gene: NA; J gene: TRBJ2-6
CDR3 protein: CSAGPTGTQYF; CDR3 DNA: TGCAGTGCCGGTCCAACCGGGACCCAGTACTTC; CDR3 length: 11; clone size: NA; V gene: TRBV20-1; D gene: NA; J gene: TRBJ2-5
CDR3 protein: CAWSVWTSSHEQYF; CDR3 DNA: TGTGCCTGGAGTGTATGGACTAGCAGCCACGAGCAGTACTTC; CDR3 length: 14; clone size: NA; V gene: TRBV30; D gene: TRBD2; J gene: TRBJ2-7
CDR3 protein: CASSRKGGAHEQYF; CDR3 DNA: TGTGCCAGCAGTCGGAAGGGAGGGGCCCACGAGCAGTACTTC; CDR3 length: 14; clone size: NA; V gene: TRBV3-1/TRBV3-2; D gene: TRBD2; J gene: TRBJ2-7
CDR3 protein: CASSWEGNTEAFF; CDR3 DNA: TGTGCCAGCAGCTGGGAGGGGAACACTGAAGCTTTCTTT; CDR3 length: 13; clone size: NA; V gene: TRBV12-3/TRBV12-4; D gene: NA; J gene: TRBJ1-1
CDR3 protein: CASSLQHQPQHF; CDR3 DNA: TGTGCCAGCAGCCTACAGCATCAGCCCCAGCATTTT; CDR3 length: 12; clone size: NA; V gene: TRBV12-3/TRBV12-4; D gene: NA; J gene: TRBJ1-5
CDR3 protein: CASKGQLPSGNTIYF; CDR3 DNA: TGTGCCAGCAAAGGACAGCTCCCTTCTGGAAACACCATATATTTT; CDR3 length: 15; clone size: NA; V gene: TRBV28; D gene: NA; J gene: TRBJ1-3
CDR3 protein: CASSLLTSLDGIIQYF; CDR3 DNA: TGTGCCAGCAGCCTTTTGACTAGCCTTGACGGGATCATTCAGTACTTC; CDR3 length: 16; clone size: NA; V gene: TRBV11-1; D gene: TRBD2; J gene: TRBJ2-4
CDR3 protein: CASSRTGTGDEKLFF; CDR3 DNA: TGTGCCAGTAGTAGAACCGGGACAGGGGATGAAAAACTGTTTTTT; CDR3 length: 15; clone size: NA; V gene: TRBV19; D gene: TRBD1; J gene: TRBJ1-4
CDR3 protein: CSASVSRGRRTGELFF; CDR3 DNA: TGCAGTGCTAGTGTATCTCGCGGGAGGCGCACCGGGGAGCTGTTTTTT; CDR3 length: 16; clone size: NA; V gene: TRBV20-1; D gene: TRBD2; J gene: TRBJ2-2
CDR3 protein: CASSYQGQLSSYNEQFF; CDR3 DNA: TGTGCCAGCAGTTATCAGGGACAATTAAGCTCCTACAATGAGCAGTTCTTC; CDR3 length: 17; clone size: NA; V gene: TRBV6-2/TRBV6-3; D gene: NA; J gene: TRBJ2-1
CDR3 protein: CAWSKSGSYEQYF; CDR3 DNA: TGTGCCTGGAGTAAGAGCGGGAGCTACGAGCAGTACTTC; CDR3 length: 13; clone size: NA; V gene: TRBV30; D gene: TRBD2; J gene: TRBJ2-7
CDR3 protein: CASSQDSRRDRAQETQYF; CDR3 DNA: TGCGCCAGCAGCCAAGACTCCCGCCGGGACAGGGCCCAAGAGACCCAGTACTTC; CDR3 length: 18; clone size: once; V gene: TRBV4-1; D gene: TRBD1; J gene: TRBJ2-5
CDR3 protein: CASSPYNEQFF; CDR3 DNA: TGTGCCAGCAGTCCGTACAATGAGCAGTTCTTC; CDR3 length: 11; clone size: NA; V gene: TRBV2; D gene: NA; J gene: TRBJ2-1
CDR3 protein: CASSSTSRGSEQFF; CDR3 DNA: TGTGCCAGCAGCTCCACTAGCAGGGGGAGTGAGCAGTTCTTC; CDR3 length: 14; clone size: NA; V gene: TRBV7-3; D gene: NA; J gene: TRBJ2-1
CDR3 protein: CAISTPGQGPLQYF; CDR3 DNA: TGTGCCATCAGTACACCGGGACAGGGACCCCTACAGTACTTC; CDR3 length: 14; clone size: once; V gene: TRBV10-3; D gene: TRBD1; J gene: TRBJ2-5
CDR3 protein: CSVDSFYNEQFF; CDR3 DNA: TGCAGCGTTGACTCCTTCTACAATGAGCAGTTCTTC; CDR3 length: 12; clone size: NA; V gene: TRBV29-1; D gene: NA; J gene: TRBJ2-1
CDR3 protein: CSVVSGEQPQHF; CDR3 DNA: TGCAGCGTTGTTTCAGGGGAACAGCCCCAGCATTTT; CDR3 length: 12; clone size: NA; V gene: TRBV29-1; D gene: NA; J gene: TRBJ1-5
CDR3 protein: CASSAGDNTEAFF; CDR3 DNA: TGTGCCAGCAGCGCCGGAGATAACACTGAAGCTTTCTTT; CDR3 length: 13; clone size: few; V gene: TRBV9; D gene: NA; J gene: TRBJ1-1
CDR3 protein: CASSFSGSGSYEQYF; CDR3 DNA: TGTGCCAGCAGCTTTAGCGGGAGTGGTTCCTACGAGCAGTACTTC; CDR3 length: 15; clone size: NA; V gene: TRBV11-2; D gene: TRBD2; J gene: TRBJ2-7
CDR3 protein: CASSGGQGPFGGNIQYF; CDR3 DNA: TGTGCCAGCAGCGGCGGACAGGGCCCCTTCGGTGGAAACATTCAGTACTTC; CDR3 length: 17; clone size: NA; V gene: TRBV9; D gene: TRBD1; J gene: TRBJ2-4
CDR3 protein: CATPHEERELLVQFF; CDR3 DNA: TGTGCCACCCCCCACGAAGAGCGGGAGCTCTTGGTGCAGTTCTTC; CDR3 length: 15; clone size: NA; V gene: TRBV24-1; D gene: TRBD2; J gene: TRBJ2-1
CDR3 protein: CAWTPYGEPPEFF; CDR3 DNA: TGTGCCTGGACCCCCTACGGGGAGCCACCCGAGTTCTTC; CDR3 length: 13; clone size: NA; V gene: TRBV30; D gene: NA; J gene: TRBJ2-1
CDR3 protein: CASSSLRDPGTEAFF; CDR3 DNA: TGTGCCAGCAGTTCGCTGCGGGACCCCGGGACTGAAGCTTTCTTT; CDR3 length: 15; clone size: NA; V gene: TRBV28; D gene: NA; J gene: TRBJ1-1